This paragraph reports one T cell receptor beta chain. The antigen it binds to is not known. No base qualities exist here, and no much larger clone lies one base off it. The sample belongs to a study of blood T cell repertoires in COVID-19 (dated by TCRdb to the early 2020s). Concerning the study at large: Collaborator samples came from the United States, Italy and Spain and covered acute and convalescent phases of COVID-19. The material from the prospective study consisted of cDNA or gDNA derived from T cells, B-cell-depleted T cells, or PBMCs. Subjects who had been exposed to COVID-19, were actively infected with it, or had recovered from it provided the deeply sampled blood TCRbeta repertoires that made up the dataset. The repertoires were released in a freely available public database meant as a resource for research on the immune response to SARS-CoV-2. The samples were drawn from the first 160 participants of the ongoing ImmuneRACE study and from some 1,300 subjects provided by 6 global collaborators. Nearly every sample came with metadata listing a de-identified subject ID, COVID-19 status, age in years and sex. Where available, HLA class I and class II types were taken from metadata supplied by the sample provider and were not determined by assay-based typing. Overall results and qualifications from the work: How much clinical and demographic metadata was included differed by source and by participant, and the metadata was provided uncurated.

In the prospective study, participants were about 18 to 95 years old, resided in about two dozen geographic areas of the United States, and were enrolled through a virtual design. In the prospective study, cohorts were assigned on the basis of participant-reported clinical history obtained from a screening survey and a study questionnaire. In the prospective study, mobile phlebotomists collected whole blood, serum and a nasopharyngeal or oropharyngeal swab from each participant. Over an approximately two-month period, participants in the prospective study had the option of providing additional blood draws and questionnaires. Before DNA extraction, blood samples from the prospective study were shipped at room temperature or frozen. TCRbeta CDR3 regions were amplified from genomic DNA using the immunoSEQ Assay, a bias-controlled multiplex PCR. In the source study's methods: The number of nucleated cells in each sample was estimated from the amplification of reference gene primers within the assay. To quantify the absolute abundance of each unique TCRbeta CDR3 rearrangement, sequence reads were collapsed and filtered. For each sample, productive Simpson clonality was calculated as the square root of Simpson's diversity index over productive rearrangements. Imported from immuneACCESS, the table was reduced by TCRdb to in-frame sequences with V and J called. These copies leave out some clones; in studies compared against another copy, an unresolved V gene accounts for under half, and the cause of the remainder is not known. The V and J calls and the clone size are those of that table, but D and trimming were determined from the DNA. This sample has around 200,000 clones in its table, and more than 75% of those were observed once. The ten largest clones capture 4.5% to 6.5% of the sample.

Clipping removes 0 bases from V and 8 bases from J, with 8 as the unmatched junction base count. The CDR3 has 16 amino acids, counting the end cysteine and phenylalanine. The DNA shown is the 48-base CDR3, in frame from base 1. CDR1 and CDR2 were assigned from the germline V gene as KGHSH and LQKENI. This sequence originates from a man aged 35 to 55 with acute COVID-19. Sequencing was carried out using PBMCs or T cells enriched from blood (not recorded which). The sequence joins TRBV18 to TRBJ1-2; 11 central bases correspond to TRBD1. The nucleotide sequence reads as follows: TGTGCCAGCTCACCACCTGGGGACAGGGGGAACCCAGGCTACACCTTC. Its translation reads: CASSPPGDRGNPGYTF.